A selection of T cell receptor beta chains follows, all from one sample in a study of T cell responses to AZD1222 COVID-19 vaccine. The repertoire was sequenced with immunoSEQ multiplex PCR; TCRdb's copy has only in-frame clones and lacks some. Among about 170,000 clones listed, less than 90% were seen once. Specimen: peripheral blood, collected on day 0 of AZD1222 vaccination. The source of these receptors is an adult in good health. Each CDR3 is given with its conserved first and last residue. The D gene is left open where the match is weak.

d_call,v_call,j_call,cdr3_length,cdr3_aa,cdr3_nt
.,TRBV5-6,TRBJ1-3,15,CASSLSRSHGNTIYF,TGTGCCAGCAGCTTGAGTCGATCACATGGAAACACCATATATTTT
.,TRBV2,TRBJ2-3,12,CASKTGADTQYF,TGTGCCAGCAAGACAGGCGCAGATACGCAGTATTTT
TRBD2,TRBV9,TRBJ2-1,15,CASSGQSGSPNEQFF,TGTGCCAGCAGCGGACAAAGCGGGAGTCCCAATGAGCAGTTCTTC
.,TRBV30,TRBJ1-5,14,CAWSVVGGNQPQHF,TGTGCCTGGAGTGTAGTAGGGGGGAATCAGCCCCAGCATTTT
TRBD2,TRBV9,TRBJ2-1,17,CASSATGLAVSYNEQFF,TGTGCCAGCAGCGCGACCGGACTAGCGGTCTCCTACAATGAGCAGTTCTTC
TRBD2,TRBV9,TRBJ2-7,18,CASSPWTSGRPSSYEQYF,TGTGCCAGCAGCCCTTGGACTAGCGGGAGGCCCAGCTCCTACGAGCAGTACTTC
.,TRBV3-1/TRBV3-2,TRBJ2-5,13,CASSQARGRTQYF,TGTGCCAGCAGCCAAGCCAGGGGAAGGACCCAGTACTTC
.,TRBV11-2,TRBJ2-5,14,CASAWAAGGETQYF,TGTGCCAGCGCGTGGGCTGCGGGCGGGGAGACCCAGTACTTC
TRBD2,TRBV15,TRBJ2-1,15,CATSGHLAGANEQFF,TGTGCCACCAGCGGGCACCTAGCGGGAGCGAATGAGCAGTTCTTC
TRBD1,TRBV30,TRBJ1-1,17,CAWSPVPMTGVGTEAFF,TGTGCCTGGAGTCCGGTGCCCATGACAGGGGTTGGGACTGAAGCTTTCTTT
.,TRBV29-1,TRBJ1-1,10,CSVSGTEAFF,TGCAGCGTTTCAGGCACTGAAGCTTTCTTT
.,TRBV28,TRBJ2-3,14,CASSFLAGADTQYF,TGTGCCAGCAGTTTTCTGGCGGGTGCAGATACGCAGTATTTT
TRBD2,TRBV27,TRBJ2-1,19,CASSLTIPGLAPAYNEQFF,TGTGCCAGCAGCCTGACCATTCCGGGACTAGCTCCGGCCTACAATGAGCAGTTCTTC
TRBD1,TRBV27,TRBJ1-5,15,CASSRKPGGEQPQHF,TGTGCCAGCAGTCGAAAGCCAGGGGGCGAACAGCCCCAGCATTTT
.,TRBV9,TRBJ1-4,15,CASSPRIRDDEKLFF,TGTGCCAGCAGCCCTCGCATCCGTGATGATGAAAAACTGTTTTTT
TRBD1,TRBV19,TRBJ2-1,14,CASSLPGQGTRQFF,TGTGCCAGTAGTCTACCGGGACAGGGGACGCGGCAGTTCTTC
.,TRBV19,TRBJ1-2,14,CASKRSSANYGYTF,TGTGCCAGTAAAAGGAGTTCCGCTAACTATGGCTACACCTTC
.,TRBV29-1,TRBJ1-4,16,CSVKGGAIATNEKLFF,TGCAGCGTTAAGGGCGGGGCGATTGCAACTAATGAAAAACTGTTTTTT
.,TRBV6-1,TRBJ1-2,14,CASSEAGELYGYTF,TGTGCCAGCAGTGAAGCAGGAGAGCTCTATGGCTACACCTTC
.,TRBV5-1,TRBJ2-1,14,CASSLGQAPNEQFF,TGCGCCAGCAGCTTGGGACAGGCGCCGAATGAGCAGTTCTTC
.,TRBV19,TRBJ2-6,15,CASSNWGSGANVLTF,TGTGCCAGTAGTAATTGGGGCTCTGGGGCCAACGTCCTGACTTTC
.,TRBV5-5,TRBJ1-4,13,CASSLERGVRLFF,TGTGCCAGCAGCTTGGAACGGGGGGTAAGACTGTTTTTT